The T cell receptor beta chain described here comes from a study of blood T cell repertoires in COVID-19. About the research overall: COVID-19 samples from acute and convalescent phases originated in the United States, Italy and Spain. T cells, B-cell-depleted T cells, or PBMCs supplied cDNA or gDNA.

Trimming cost V 4 bases and J 4 bases, with 10 bases left between them. The CDR3 extends over 12 amino acids. Germline CDR1 is GTSNPN and CDR2 is SVGIG (reference sequence). Original analysis: Using reference gene primer amplification, nucleated cell counts were estimated. Generated by immunoSEQ multiplex PCR, the TCRdb table keeps only in-frame clones and is missing some. That table gives V, J and clone size, and the DNA gave D and trimming. The profile shows about 100,000 clones, 70% to 80% of them singletons. The clonotype was recovered from a woman between 65 and 79 years old with acute or convalescent COVID-19. The sample taken for sequencing was peripheral blood. The chain combines TRBV30 with TRBJ1-1, with D maybe TRBD1 (6 bases). Here the CDR3 DNA reads TGTGCCTGGAAGGGGGGGACCACTGAAGCTTTCTTT. Protein: CAWKGGTTEAFF.